This passage covers 31 T cell receptor beta chains from one sample sequenced in a study of T-cell memory formation after mild COVID-19. Each CDR3 protein gets one entry after TCRdb re-called the 5' RACE reads with MiXCR. The sample contains around 450,000 distinct CDR3 sequences, 15% to 20% of which appear only once. The material sequenced was PBMCs or a T cell subset sorted from them (not recorded which). The source of these receptors is an adult woman who had mild COVID-19 (a few samples of this study predate the infection). Cell type and time point are not known.

This clonotype was counted a few times. This chain links TRBV5-1 with TRBJ2-3, with 9 bases that match TRBD2. Germline V gene sequence: CDR1 SGHRS, CDR2 YFSETQ. The CDR3 length is 16 residues. After removal of 1 base from V and 0 bases from J, the junction contained 3 bases not matched to a gene. For the CDR3, the DNA is TGCGCCAGCAGCTTGTCTAGCGGGGTCAGCACAGATACGCAGTATTTT. Its protein product is CASSLSSGVSTDTQYF.

In this sample, this clonotype turned up a few times. This sequence joins TRBV11-2 and TRBJ2-6; D is ambiguous. The CDR3 is 15 amino acids. Trimming stripped 3 bases from V and 1 base from J, with 7 bases between. CDR1 and CDR2 from the germline V gene are SGHAT and FQNNGV. DNA for the CDR3: TGTGCCAGCAGCTTGCACGGTTCTGGGGCCAACGTCCTGACTTTC. Encoded protein: CASSLHGSGANVLTF.

The genes are TRBV4-1 and TRBJ2-5; 7 bases match TRBD2. This CDR3 is 15 amino acids long. V lost 1 base to trimming and J lost 1 base; unmatched junction nucleotides: 3. Germline V lookup: CDR1 MGHRA, CDR2 YSYEKL. The CDR3 reads CASSQVSGGQETQYF. The CDR3 coding sequence is TGCGCCAGCAGCCAAGTATCGGGGGGCCAAGAGACCCAGTACTTC.

The chain carries TRBV7-8 and TRBJ2-5; D is unclear. The CDR3 is 11 amino acids. Germline CDR1 is SGHVS and CDR2 is FQNEAQ. Trimming removed 4 bases from V and 7 bases from J, with 7 bases in between. DNA for the CDR3: TGTGCCAGCAGCTATGCCGTGACCCAGTACTTC. This codes for CASSYAVTQYF.

The chain uses TRBV5-1 and TRBJ2-1, with a weak D call TRBD1 (7 bases). The CDR3 has 15 residues. Germline CDR1 reads SGHRS; CDR2 reads YFSETQ. V was shortened by 4 bases and J by 9 bases, with 20 bases between the two germline ends. Written as DNA, the CDR3 is TGCGCCAGCAGCGCGGGGACGCTCCAGGGGGGTGAGCAGTTCTTC. This gives the protein CASSAGTLQGGEQFF.

The rearrangement links TRBV5-6 to TRBJ1-5; D is ambiguous. The germline gives CDR1 SGHDT, CDR2 YYEEEE. CDR3 size: 12 residues. V dropped 1 base and J dropped 6 bases, with 5 bases sitting between them. The CDR3, as DNA: TGTGCCAGCAGCTTGAAGGGTCAGCCCCAGCATTTT. It specifies CASSLKGQPQHF.

This chain uses TRBV4-1 with TRBJ1-6, with a tentative D call TRBD1 (5 bases). Germline values: CDR1 MGHRA, CDR2 YSYEKL. V was trimmed by 6 bases and J by 1 base, leaving 16 bases between them. CDR3 length: 17 amino acids. The CDR3: CASRPVRERSYNSPLHF. The CDR3 nucleotides read TGCGCCAGCAGACCCGTCAGGGAGAGGTCCTATAATTCACCCCTCCACTTT.

This clonotype was seen a few times. V usage is TRBV4-1 and J usage is TRBJ2-7; the D gene is possibly TRBD2 (6 bases). The CDR3 totals 14 residues. The V gene lost 4 bases and the J gene lost 0 bases, with 10 bases spanning the gap. Germline assignment: CDR1 MGHRA and CDR2 YSYEKL. CDR3 sequence reads: CASSPREVSYEQYF. For the CDR3, the DNA is TGCGCCAGCAGCCCTAGGGAGGTCTCCTACGAGCAGTACTTC.

The sample holds a few counts of this clonotype. J is TRBJ2-7 and V is TRBV28; TRBD2 is a possible D gene (7 bases). From germline, CDR1 is MDHEN and CDR2 SYDVKM. This CDR3 spans 15 amino acids. Trimming pared 3 bases from V and 1 base from J, leaving 13 bases between. CDR3 sequence (DNA): TGTGCCAGCAGTTTGAGGGGGGGGATTTCCTACGAGCAGTACTTC. Protein product: CASSLRGGISYEQYF. Full variable domain (outside the CDR3, taken from reference TRBV28 and TRBJ2-7): DVKVTQSSRYLVKRTGEKVFLECVQDMDHENMFWYRQDPGLGLRLIYFSYDVKMKEKGDIPEGYSVSREKKERFSLILESASTNQTSMYLCASSLRGGISYEQYFGPGTRLTVT.

This clonotype has at least ten counts. This chain connects TRBV19 to TRBJ1-4; D is unclear. The CDR3 consists of 13 residues. CDR1 is LNHDA and CDR2 is SQIVND in the germline V gene (reference sequence). V was cut by 6 bases and J by 7 bases, with 12 bases left in between. The DNA for the CDR3 is TGTGCCAGTAGCTCCACCCGGGGTGAAAAACTGTTTTTT. Translation gives CASSSTRGEKLFF.

CDR3 DNA sequence: TGTGCCAGCAGCTTAGGACAGGGACATTACAATGAGCAGTTCTTC. Residues: CASSLGQGHYNEQFF. The V gene is TRBV7-6, the J gene TRBJ2-1, with TRBD1 identical over 7 bases. The germline gives CDR1 SGHVS, CDR2 FNYEAQ. J lost 4 bases, V lost 1 base, and 4 bases had no gene match. The CDR3 consists of 15 residues.

The chain is built from TRBV12-3 or TRBV12-4 and TRBJ2-1; perhaps TRBD2 as D (5 bases). V lost 3 bases to trimming and J lost 0 bases, with 9 bases between them. The CDR3 has 15 residues. CDR3 sequence: CASSFRGPSYNEQFF. DNA of the CDR3: TGTGCCAGCAGTTTCAGAGGGCCCTCCTACAATGAGCAGTTCTTC.

This rearrangement joins TRBV2 to TRBJ2-5, with D possibly called TRBD1 or TRBD2 (5 bases each). The length of the CDR3 is 14 residues. The germline V and J ends were trimmed by 8 bases and 3 bases, with 16 bases remaining between them. The germline CDR1 and CDR2 sequences are SNHLY and FYNNEI. The CDR3 here is CASGGFVRKETQYF. CDR3 bases: TGTGCCAGCGGGGGTTTTGTAAGAAAAGAGACCCAGTACTTC.

The V call is TRBV28, the J call TRBJ2-5, with TRBD1 as a possible D gene (6 bases). Germline-derived CDR1 and CDR2 are MDHEN and SYDVKM. V was clipped by 5 bases and J by 5 bases, with 9 bases between them. CDR3 length: 12 residues. The DNA for the CDR3 is TGTGCCAGCAGTAAGCAGGGGGAGACCCAGTACTTC. It specifies CASSKQGETQYF.

This clonotype was found a few times. The J gene is TRBJ2-7, the V gene TRBV5-1; TRBD2 matches at 10 bases. This CDR3 has 14 amino acids. The ends lost 2 bases at V and 4 bases at J; junction bases unmatched: 3. The germline V gene has CDR1 SGHRS and CDR2 YFSETQ. CDR3 coding DNA: TGCGCCAGCAGCTTCACTAGCGGGGCTTACGAGCAGTACTTC. The encoded protein is CASSFTSGAYEQYF. The full variable domain, with the rest looked up from reference TRBV5-1 and TRBJ2-7, is KAGVTQTPRYLIKTRGQQVTLSCSPISGHRSVSWYQQTPGQGLQFLFEYFSETQRNKGNFPGRFSGRQFSNSRSEMNVSTLELGDSALYLCASSFTSGAYEQYFGPGTRLTVT.

This rearrangement joins TRBV27 to TRBJ1-6; D unresolved. Germline CDR1 MNHEY, CDR2 SMNVEV (reference sequence). This CDR3 has 13 amino acids. The germline V and J ends were trimmed by 3 bases and 16 bases, with 16 bases remaining between them. The CDR3 loop reads CASSFLPQDFLHF. CDR3 DNA sequence: TGTGCCAGCAGTTTTCTACCGCAGGACTTTCTCCACTTT.

This clonotype was observed at least ten times. This sequence joins TRBV2 and TRBJ2-3; 7 bases agree with TRBD1. Germline V lookup: CDR1 SNHLY, CDR2 FYNNEI. J was trimmed by 0 bases and V by 6 bases; bases with no gene match: 6. The CDR3 sequence is 15 residues long. CDR3 sequence: CASSAGTASTDTQYF. The CDR3 region has the DNA TGTGCCAGCAGCGCCGGGACAGCTAGCACAGATACGCAGTATTTT. The variable domain in full, completed from reference TRBV2 and TRBJ2-3, reads EPEVTQTPSHQVTQMGQEVILRCVPISNHLYFYWYRQILGQKVEFLVSFYNNEISEKSEIFDDQFSVERPDGSNFTLKIRSTKLEDSAMYFCASSAGTASTDTQYFGPGTRLTVL.

The table lists this clonotype with a few counts. The chain employs TRBV5-1 and TRBJ2-2, with 12 bases lining up with TRBD2. V lost 5 bases to trimming and J lost 1 base; unmatched junction nucleotides: 6. CDR3 length: 17 amino acids. Per germline, CDR1 SGHRS and CDR2 YFSETQ. CDR3 region: CASSFGLAGMNTGELFF. The CDR3 region has the DNA TGCGCCAGCAGTTTCGGACTAGCGGGGATGAACACCGGGGAGCTGTTTTTT. Full variable domain (missing parts from reference TRBV5-1 and TRBJ2-2): KAGVTQTPRYLIKTRGQQVTLSCSPISGHRSVSWYQQTPGQGLQFLFEYFSETQRNKGNFPGRFSGRQFSNSRSEMNVSTLELGDSALYLCASSFGLAGMNTGELFFGEGSRLTVL.

There are many counts of this clonotype. V gene TRBV12-3 or TRBV12-4 combines with J gene TRBJ2-3, with a possible D match to TRBD2 (6 bases). The CDR3 spans 14 residues. With 3 bases removed from V and 6 bases from J, the gap between germline ends came to 13 bases. This CDR3 reads CASSLGGVGDTQYF. The CDR3 bases are TGTGCCAGCAGTTTGGGCGGGGTAGGGGATACGCAGTATTTT.

This clonotype was detected a few times. The CDR3 sequence is CASSYRDGAAYEQYF. The CDR3 bases are TGTGCCAGCAGTTACCGCGACGGGGCAGCCTACGAGCAGTACTTC. V and J are TRBV6-5 and TRBJ2-7; D assignment may be TRBD1 or TRBD2 (5 bases each). This CDR3 has 15 amino acids. Germline CDR1 MNHEY, CDR2 SVGAGI. V lost 2 bases to trimming and J lost 2 bases, with 13 bases between them.

The chain combines TRBV7-9 with TRBJ2-6; the match to TRBD1 covers 11 bases. With 3 bases clipped from V and 0 bases from J, the junction kept 7 bases outside the gene matches. The CDR3 loop spans 19 amino acids. Germline-derived CDR1 and CDR2 are SEHNR and FQNEAQ (reference sequence). CDR3 DNA: TGTGCCAGCAGCTTGAGATGGACAGGGGGCAGCTCTGGGGCCAACGTCCTGACTTTC. Its translation is CASSLRWTGGSSGANVLTF. Supplemented by reference TRBV7-9 and TRBJ2-6, the full variable domain reads DTGVSQNPRHKITKRGQNVTFRCDPISEHNRLYWYRQTLGQGPEFLTYFQNEAQLEKSRLLSDRFSAERPKGSFSTLEIQRTEQGDSAMYLCASSLRWTGGSSGANVLTFGAGSRLTVL.

The chain uses TRBV24-1 and TRBJ1-1; 7 nucleotides agree with TRBD1. Germline V lookup: CDR1 KGHDR, CDR2 SFDVKD. V gave up 7 bases and J gave up 4 bases; unmatched junction bases: 5. This CDR3 has 13 residues. The CDR3 bases are TGTGCCACCAGAAATTCAGGGGGCACTGAAGCTTTCTTT. This encodes CATRNSGGTEAFF.

The V call is TRBV5-4, the J call TRBJ1-1, with 8 positions matching TRBD1. With 2 bases clipped from V and 4 bases from J, the junction kept 7 bases outside the gene matches. Germline CDR1 reads SGHNT; CDR2 reads YYREEE (reference sequence). The CDR3 sequence is 15 residues long. This chain's CDR3 is CASSLRTGPGTEAFF. CDR3 coding DNA: TGTGCCAGCAGCTTAAGGACAGGGCCGGGCACTGAAGCTTTCTTT.

The chain is built from TRBV5-1 and TRBJ2-1; no clear D. Germline V gene data show CDR1 as SGHRS and CDR2 as YFSETQ. The CDR3 totals 11 residues. V gave up 4 bases and J gave up 10 bases, with 9 bases separating them. DNA for the CDR3: TGCGCCAGCAGCGAGGACGTCGAGCAGTTCTTC. It encodes CASSEDVEQFF. Looking up the rest from reference TRBV5-1 and TRBJ2-1 gives the full variable domain: KAGVTQTPRYLIKTRGQQVTLSCSPISGHRSVSWYQQTPGQGLQFLFEYFSETQRNKGNFPGRFSGRQFSNSRSEMNVSTLELGDSALYLCASSEDVEQFFGPGTRLTVL.

The chain uses TRBV24-1 and TRBJ2-6; D gene ambiguous. This CDR3 has 17 residues. Germline V gene lookup returns CDR1 KGHDR and CDR2 SFDVKD. Deletions cut 3 bases from V and 0 bases from J, with 11 bases between. This CDR3 reads CATSDHNTISGANVLTF. In nucleotides, the CDR3 is TGTGCCACCAGTGATCACAACACGATCTCTGGGGCCAACGTCCTGACTTTC.

This sequence joins TRBV6-5 and TRBJ2-7; no definite D call. The CDR3 is made up of 14 amino acids. V lost 2 bases to trimming and J lost 0 bases, with 8 bases between them. CDR1 and CDR2 (germline): MNHEY, SVGAGI. CDR3 sequence reads: CASSYTPSSYEQYF. As DNA, the CDR3 is TGTGCCAGCAGTTACACTCCGAGCTCCTACGAGCAGTACTTC.

This clonotype came up many times. The V gene is TRBV4-1, the J gene TRBJ2-7; D might be TRBD2 (5 bases). V was pared by 2 bases and J by 3 bases, with 11 bases between. The CDR3 is 14 amino acids. CDR1 and CDR2 from the germline V gene are MGHRA and YSYEKL. CDR3: CASSQPGNFYEQYF. DNA of the CDR3: TGCGCCAGCAGCCAACCCGGGAATTTCTACGAGCAGTACTTC.

The chain links TRBV6-6 to TRBJ1-1; no firm D call. The CDR3 has 12 residues. The V end lost 3 bases, the J end lost 3 bases, and 5 bases lay between the germline ends. The germline V gene has CDR1 MNHNY and CDR2 SVGAGI (reference sequence). The CDR3 DNA reads as TGTGCCAGCAGTTATCGGTACACTGAAGCTTTCTTT. It codes for CASSYRYTEAFF.

The chain combines TRBV9 with TRBJ1-1; no reliable D call. This CDR3 is 13 amino acids long. Trimming removed 4 bases from V and 6 bases from J, with 13 bases in between. In germline, CDR1 is SGDLS, CDR2 YYNGEE. DNA of the CDR3: TGTGCCAGCAGCCCAGATACTCCACCTGAAGCTTTCTTT. Translated: CASSPDTPPEAFF.

This sequence joins TRBV24-1 and TRBJ1-1, with TRBD1 matching over 7 bases. The CDR3 spans 15 residues. The germline CDR1 and CDR2 sequences are KGHDR and SFDVKD. V lost 4 bases to trimming and J lost 1 base; unmatched junction nucleotides: 5. CDR3 residues: CATSETGAPNTEAFF. DNA for the CDR3: TGTGCCACCAGTGAAACAGGGGCCCCGAACACTGAAGCTTTCTTT.

This chain connects TRBV7-6 to TRBJ2-1; a weak D match, TRBD2 (6 bases). This CDR3 is 15 amino acids long. V was clipped by 5 bases and J by 5 bases, with 16 bases between them. Germline V gene sequence: CDR1 SGHVS, CDR2 FNYEAQ. This chain's CDR3 is CASSPRRLEDNEQFF. In nucleotides, the CDR3 is TGTGCCAGCAGCCCACGGAGACTAGAAGACAATGAGCAGTTCTTC. Looking up the rest from reference TRBV7-6 and TRBJ2-1 gives the full variable domain: GAGVSQSPRYKVTKRGQDVALRCDPISGHVSLYWYRQALGQGPEFLTYFNYEAQQDKSGLPNDRFSAERPEGSISTLTIQRTEQRDSAMYRCASSPRRLEDNEQFFGPGTRLTVL.